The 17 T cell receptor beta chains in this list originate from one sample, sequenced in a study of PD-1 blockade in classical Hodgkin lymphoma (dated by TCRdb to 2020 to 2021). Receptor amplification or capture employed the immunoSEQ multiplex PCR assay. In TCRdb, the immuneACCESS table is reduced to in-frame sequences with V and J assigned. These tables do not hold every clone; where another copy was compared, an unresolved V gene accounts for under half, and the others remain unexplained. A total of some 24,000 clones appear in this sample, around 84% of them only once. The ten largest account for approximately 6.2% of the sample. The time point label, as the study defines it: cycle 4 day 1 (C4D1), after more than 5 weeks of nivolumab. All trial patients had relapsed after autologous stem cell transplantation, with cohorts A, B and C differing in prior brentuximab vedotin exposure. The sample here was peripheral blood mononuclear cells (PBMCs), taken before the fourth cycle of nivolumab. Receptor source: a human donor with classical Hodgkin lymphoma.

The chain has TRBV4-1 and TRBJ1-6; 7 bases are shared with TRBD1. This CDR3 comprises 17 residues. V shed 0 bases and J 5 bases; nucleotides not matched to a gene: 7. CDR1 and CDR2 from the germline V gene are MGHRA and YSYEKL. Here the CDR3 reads CASSQETGQFNNSPLHF. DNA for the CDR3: TGCGCCAGCAGCCAAGAGACGGGACAGTTCAATAATTCACCCCTCCACTTT.

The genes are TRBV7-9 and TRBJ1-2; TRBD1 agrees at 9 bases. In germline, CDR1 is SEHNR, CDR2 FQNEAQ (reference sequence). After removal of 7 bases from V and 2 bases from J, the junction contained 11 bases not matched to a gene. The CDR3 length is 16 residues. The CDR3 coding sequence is TGTGCCAGCAATCCTCGGGACAGGGCTTTAAACTATGGCTACACCTTC. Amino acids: CASNPRDRALNYGYTF.

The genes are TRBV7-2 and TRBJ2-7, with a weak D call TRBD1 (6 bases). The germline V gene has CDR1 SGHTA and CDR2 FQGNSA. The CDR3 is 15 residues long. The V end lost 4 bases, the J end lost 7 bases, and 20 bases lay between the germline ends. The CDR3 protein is CASSSHGTSFWEQYF. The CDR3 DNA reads TGTGCCAGCAGCTCCCATGGGACATCCTTCTGGGAGCAGTACTTC.

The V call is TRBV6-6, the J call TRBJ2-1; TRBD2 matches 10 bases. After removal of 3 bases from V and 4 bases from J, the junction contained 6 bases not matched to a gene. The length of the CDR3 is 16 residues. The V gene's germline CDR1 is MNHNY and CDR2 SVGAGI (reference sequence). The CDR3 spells CASSYLAGENYNEQFF. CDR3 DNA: TGTGCCAGCAGTTATCTAGCGGGGGAAAATTACAATGAGCAGTTCTTC.

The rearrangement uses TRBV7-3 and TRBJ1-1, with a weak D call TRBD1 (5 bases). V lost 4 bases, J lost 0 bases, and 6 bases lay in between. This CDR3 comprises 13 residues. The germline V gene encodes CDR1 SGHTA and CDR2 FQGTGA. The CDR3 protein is CASSSDMNTEAFF. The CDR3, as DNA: TGTGCCAGCAGCTCGGACATGAACACTGAAGCTTTCTTT.

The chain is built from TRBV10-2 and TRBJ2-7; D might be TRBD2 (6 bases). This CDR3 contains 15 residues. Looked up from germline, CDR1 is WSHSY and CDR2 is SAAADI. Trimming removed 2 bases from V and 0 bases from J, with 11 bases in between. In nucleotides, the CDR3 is TGCGCCAGCAGTGAGGGGAGGACTCTCTCCTACGAGCAGTACTTC. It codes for CASSEGRTLSYEQYF.

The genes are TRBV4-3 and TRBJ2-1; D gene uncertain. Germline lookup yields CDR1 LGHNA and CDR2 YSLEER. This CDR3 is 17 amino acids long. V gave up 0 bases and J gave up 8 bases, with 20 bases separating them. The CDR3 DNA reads TGCGCCAGCAGCCAAGAACGCAGCGTTGTTATGTGGGATGAGCAGTTCTTC. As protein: CASSQERSVVMWDEQFF.

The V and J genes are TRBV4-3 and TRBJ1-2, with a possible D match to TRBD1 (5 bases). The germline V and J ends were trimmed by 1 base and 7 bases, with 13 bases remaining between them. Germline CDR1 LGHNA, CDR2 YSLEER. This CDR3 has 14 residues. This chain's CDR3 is CASSQVGGSAGYTF. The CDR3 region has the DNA TGCGCCAGCAGCCAAGTCGGGGGATCCGCTGGCTACACCTTC.

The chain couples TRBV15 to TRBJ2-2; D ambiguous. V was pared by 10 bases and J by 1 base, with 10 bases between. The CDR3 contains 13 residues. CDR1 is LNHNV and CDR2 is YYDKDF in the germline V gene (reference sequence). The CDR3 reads CAIPMGNTGELFF. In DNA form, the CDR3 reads TGTGCCATCCCGATGGGGAACACCGGGGAGCTGTTTTTT. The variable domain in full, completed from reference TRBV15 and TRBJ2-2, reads DAMVIQNPRYQVTQFGKPVTLSCSQTLNHNVMYWYQQKSSQAPKLLFHYYDKDFNNEADTPDNFQSRRPNTSFCFLDIRSPGLGDTAMYLCAIPMGNTGELFFGEGSRLTVL.

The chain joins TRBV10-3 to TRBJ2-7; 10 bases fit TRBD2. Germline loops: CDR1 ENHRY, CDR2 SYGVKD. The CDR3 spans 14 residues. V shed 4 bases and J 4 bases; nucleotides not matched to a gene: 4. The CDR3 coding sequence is TGTGCCATCAGTGGGCTAGCGGGAGTGTACGAGCAGTACTTC. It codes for CAISGLAGVYEQYF.

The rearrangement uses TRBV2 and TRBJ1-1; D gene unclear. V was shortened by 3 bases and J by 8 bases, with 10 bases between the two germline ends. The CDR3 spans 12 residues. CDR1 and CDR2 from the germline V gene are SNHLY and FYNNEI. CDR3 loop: CASSELPLEAFF. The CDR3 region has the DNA TGTGCCAGCAGTGAGCTTCCTCTGGAAGCTTTCTTT.

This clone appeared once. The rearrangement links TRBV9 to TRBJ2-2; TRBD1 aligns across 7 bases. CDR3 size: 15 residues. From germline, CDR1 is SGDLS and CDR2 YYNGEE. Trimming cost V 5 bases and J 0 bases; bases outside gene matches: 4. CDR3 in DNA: TGTGCCAGCAGACGACAGGGAGCGAACACCGGGGAGCTGTTTTTT. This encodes CASRRQGANTGELFF.

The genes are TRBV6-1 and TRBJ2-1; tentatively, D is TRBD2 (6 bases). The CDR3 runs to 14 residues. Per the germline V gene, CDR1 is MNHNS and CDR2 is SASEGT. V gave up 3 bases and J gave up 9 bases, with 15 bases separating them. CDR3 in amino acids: CASSDWGDRGEQFF. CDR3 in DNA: TGTGCCAGCAGTGATTGGGGGGATAGGGGTGAGCAGTTCTTC.

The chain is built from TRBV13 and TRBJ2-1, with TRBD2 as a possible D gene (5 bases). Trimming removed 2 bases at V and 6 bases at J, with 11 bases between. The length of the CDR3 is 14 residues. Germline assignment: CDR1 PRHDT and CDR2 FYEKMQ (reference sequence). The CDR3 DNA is TGTGCCAGCAGCTTAACTAGTCCCGTCAATGAGCAGTTCTTC. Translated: CASSLTSPVNEQFF. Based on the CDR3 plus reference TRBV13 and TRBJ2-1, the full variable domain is AAGVIQSPRHLIKEKRETATLKCYPIPRHDTVYWYQQGPGQDPQFLISFYEKMQSDKGSIPDRFSAQQFSDYHSELNMSSLELGDSALYFCASSLTSPVNEQFFGPGTRLTVL.

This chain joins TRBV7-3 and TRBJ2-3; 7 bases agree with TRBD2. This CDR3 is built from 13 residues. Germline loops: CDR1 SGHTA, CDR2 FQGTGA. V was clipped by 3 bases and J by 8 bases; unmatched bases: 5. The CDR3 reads CASSFEREATQYF. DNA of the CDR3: TGTGCCAGCAGCTTCGAGCGGGAAGCTACGCAGTATTTT.

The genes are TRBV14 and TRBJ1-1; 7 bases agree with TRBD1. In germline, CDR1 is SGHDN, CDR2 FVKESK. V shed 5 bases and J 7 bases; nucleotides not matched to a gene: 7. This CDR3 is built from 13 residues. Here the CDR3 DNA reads TGTGCCAGCAGCGCCGGGACAGCCGATGAAGCTTTCTTT. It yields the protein CASSAGTADEAFF.

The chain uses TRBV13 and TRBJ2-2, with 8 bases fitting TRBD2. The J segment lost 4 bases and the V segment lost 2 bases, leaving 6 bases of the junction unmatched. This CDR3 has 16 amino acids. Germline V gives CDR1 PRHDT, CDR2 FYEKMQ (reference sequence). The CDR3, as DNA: TGTGCCAGCAGCTTATACGGGGGGGCTAGCACCGGGGAGCTGTTTTTT. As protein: CASSLYGGASTGELFF.